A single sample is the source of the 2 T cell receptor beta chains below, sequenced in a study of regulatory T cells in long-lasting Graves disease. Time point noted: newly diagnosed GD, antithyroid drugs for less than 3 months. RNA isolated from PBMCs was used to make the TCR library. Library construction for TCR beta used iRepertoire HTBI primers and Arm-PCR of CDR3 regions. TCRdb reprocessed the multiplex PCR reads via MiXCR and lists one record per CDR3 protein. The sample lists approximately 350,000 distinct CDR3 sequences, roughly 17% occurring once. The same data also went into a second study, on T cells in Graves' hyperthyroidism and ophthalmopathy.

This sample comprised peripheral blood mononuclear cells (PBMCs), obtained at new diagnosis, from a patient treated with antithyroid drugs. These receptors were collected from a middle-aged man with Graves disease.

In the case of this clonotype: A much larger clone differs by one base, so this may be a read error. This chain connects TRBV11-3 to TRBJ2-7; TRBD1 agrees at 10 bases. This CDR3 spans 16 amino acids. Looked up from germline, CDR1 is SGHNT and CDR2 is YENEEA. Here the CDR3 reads CASSLGFGTGDYERYF. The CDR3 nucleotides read TGTGCCAGCAGCTTAGGGTTTGGGACAGGGGACTACGAGCGGTACTTC.

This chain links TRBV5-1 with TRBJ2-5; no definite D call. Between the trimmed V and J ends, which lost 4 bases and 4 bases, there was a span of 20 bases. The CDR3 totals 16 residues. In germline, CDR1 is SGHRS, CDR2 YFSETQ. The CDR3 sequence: CASSLRVAGRRETQYF. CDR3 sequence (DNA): TGCGCCAGCAGCCTTAGGGTAGCCGGACGTCGAGAGACCCAGTACTTC.